This record concerns one TCR beta chain sequence. Original handling: Cell counts per sample came from amplifying reference gene primers. The method was immunoSEQ multiplex PCR; TCRdb's version includes in-frame clones alone and lacks a portion of them. V, J and clone size are those of that table, while D and trimming were read from the DNA. The data hold almost 80,000 clones, with 82% observed a single time. The data stem from a study of blood T cell repertoires in COVID-19. About the study: The study drew acute and convalescent COVID-19 samples from the United States, Italy and Spain. T cells, B-cell-depleted T cells, or PBMCs supplied cDNA or gDNA.

V lost 6 bases to trimming and J lost 8 bases; unmatched junction nucleotides: 5. Looked up from germline, CDR1 is LNHDA and CDR2 is SQIVND (reference sequence). This CDR3 comprises 15 residues. This TCR was recovered from a woman in her 70s with acute or convalescent COVID-19. The chain links TRBV19 to TRBJ1-6, with TRBD1 identical over 12 bases. The sequencing sample was made of peripheral blood. CDR3 nucleotide sequence: TGTGCCAGTAGGACGGGACAGGGGGCTGATTCACCCCTCCACTTT. Translation gives CASRTGQGADSPLHF.